The 24 T cell receptor beta chains listed next were all sequenced from one sample in a study of T cell repertoires in cytomegalovirus infection. These receptors have no identified antigens. TCRdb itself ran the reads through MiXCR, one entry per CDR3 protein. The sample contains fewer than 1,000,000 distinct CDR3 sequences, 31% of which appear only once. Sequencing was performed on cultured CD8+ T cells from PBMCs, taken from culture after CMV antigen stimulation. All receptors derive from a human donor in good health (CMV status not recorded). Some clones in this sample may be carry-over from other donors' samples.

This clonotype was seen repeatedly, ten times or more. The genes are TRBV7-6 and TRBJ2-2; D is undetermined. The CDR3 runs to 14 residues. V was shortened by 1 base and J by 4 bases, with 7 bases between the two germline ends. CDR1 and CDR2 (germline): SGHVS, FNYEAQ. The CDR3 protein is CASSLVPLTGELFF. CDR3 bases: TGTGCCAGCAGCTTAGTACCTCTCACCGGGGAGCTGTTTTTT.

This CDR3 reads CASKPDSVSTDTQYF. DNA for the CDR3: TGTGCCAGCAAACCGGACAGTGTATCGACAGATACGCAGTATTTT. The J gene is TRBJ2-3, the V gene TRBV6-1, with a tentative D call TRBD1 (6 bases). The germline V gene encodes CDR1 MNHNS and CDR2 SASEGT. Trimming removed 7 bases from V and 3 bases from J, with 17 bases in between. The CDR3 runs to 15 residues.

This chain connects TRBV14 to TRBJ1-2; D is possibly TRBD1 (6 bases). Germline V CDR1 and CDR2: SGHDN, FVKESK. Trimming removed 4 bases from V and 6 bases from J, with 18 bases in between. The CDR3 runs to 15 residues. The DNA of the CDR3 is TGTGCCAGCAGCCCACACTCACAGGGCCCCGATGGCTACACCTTC. It specifies CASSPHSQGPDGYTF.

In this sample, this clonotype turned up many times. V usage is TRBV27 and J usage is TRBJ2-7; D possibly matches TRBD1 or TRBD2 (5 bases each). CDR1 is MNHEY, CDR2 SMNVEV, per germline (reference sequence). V shed 5 bases and J shed 3 bases, with 20 bases lying between them. The CDR3 contains 16 residues. The CDR3 nucleotides read TGTGCCAGCAGTCCGGGGCCAATCCTTTCCCTCTACGAGCAGTACTTC. This translates into CASSPGPILSLYEQYF.

This clonotype was seen a few times. The chain links TRBV7-8 to TRBJ2-3, with D perhaps TRBD1 (6 bases). CDR1 is SGHVS, CDR2 FQNEAQ, per germline. V lost 2 bases and J lost 5, with 8 bases in between. The CDR3 totals 13 residues. The CDR3 DNA sequence: TGTGCCAGCAGCTTACAAGGGGGAGATACGCAGTATTTT. Protein: CASSLQGGDTQYF.

This clonotype has ten or more counts. The V and J genes are TRBV7-2 and TRBJ2-7; D not resolved. This CDR3 contains 13 residues. Germline lookup yields CDR1 SGHTA and CDR2 FQGNSA. The V end was cut by 4 bases, the J end by 4 bases, with 11 bases between. Here the CDR3 DNA reads TGTGCCAGCAGCTGGACCTCTACTTACGAGCAGTACGTC. Protein sequence: CASSWTSTYEQYV.

The gene calls are TRBV7-2 and TRBJ1-1; D is ambiguous. Germline V gives CDR1 SGHTA, CDR2 FQGNSA. The CDR3 is 14 amino acids. Trimming took 0 bases from V and 8 from J, leaving 13 bases between them. The CDR3 loop is CASSLAVPSPEAFF. The CDR3 DNA follows: TGTGCCAGCAGCTTAGCGGTACCCTCTCCGGAAGCTTTCTTT.

This clonotype was found a few times. The V gene is TRBV6-5, the J gene TRBJ2-7; no firm D call. CDR1 is MNHEY and CDR2 is SVGAGI in the germline V gene. With 3 bases removed from V and 2 bases from J, the gap between germline ends came to 11 bases. This CDR3 comprises 14 residues. The CDR3, as DNA: TGTGCCAGCAGTTATGCCCAGTTCCCCTACGAGCAGTACTTC. It codes for CASSYAQFPYEQYF.

This chain joins TRBV2 and TRBJ2-1; 9 bases fit TRBD2. The CDR3 extends over 15 amino acids. After removal of 5 bases from V and 5 bases from J, the junction contained 7 bases not matched to a gene. Looked up from germline, CDR1 is SNHLY and CDR2 is FYNNEI. The chain's CDR3 is CASSQSGGFNNEQFF. The CDR3 DNA follows: TGTGCCAGCAGTCAAAGCGGGGGGTTTAACAATGAGCAGTTCTTC.

The chain uses TRBV25-1 and TRBJ2-1, with a tentative D call TRBD2 (6 bases). The germline V gene has CDR1 MGHDK and CDR2 SYGVNS. V lost 5 bases and J 3 bases, leaving 14 bases between the germline ends. This CDR3 is built from 15 residues. The CDR3 loop is CASSSPGLGYNEQFF. DNA for the CDR3: TGTGCCAGCAGTTCTCCGGGACTGGGCTACAATGAGCAGTTCTTC.

This clonotype was counted once. The chain recombines TRBV3-1 with TRBJ1-6; unclear D gene. V lost 3 bases and J lost 7, with 10 bases in between. The germline CDR1 and CDR2 sequences are LGHDT and YNNKEL (reference sequence). The CDR3 length is 14 residues. CDR3 loop: CASSHAGNNSPLHF. In DNA form, the CDR3 reads TGTGCCAGCAGCCACGCGGGGAACAATTCACCCCTCCACTTT.

This clonotype was counted between two and nine times. CDR3 coding DNA: TGCGCCAGCAGCCCAGACAGGGCCTCCTACGAGCAGTACGTC. Translated: CASSPDRASYEQYV. The J gene is TRBJ2-7, the V gene TRBV23-1; 7 bases fit TRBD1. TRBV23-1 is reported as an ORF; its role is uncertain. Trimming at V came to 6 bases and at J to 0 bases, leaving 5 bases not matched to a gene. This CDR3 contains 14 residues.

This chain links TRBV10-2 with TRBJ2-1; perhaps D is TRBD1 or TRBD2 (5 bases each). The V gene lost 6 bases and the J gene lost 0 bases, with 12 bases spanning the gap. The V gene's germline CDR1 is WSHSY and CDR2 SAAADI. The CDR3 consists of 15 residues. The CDR3 coding sequence is TGCGCCAGCAGGGGGGTGCGGGCCTCCTACAATGAGCAGTTCTTC. This translates into CASRGVRASYNEQFF.

On this clonotype itself: The CDR3 ends on some other residue instead of the conserved phenylalanine or tryptophan, so this is likely a read error. The chain carries TRBV24-1 and TRBJ2-3, with 10 positions matching TRBD2. The V gene end was trimmed by 5 bases and the J gene end by 7 bases; junction bases not matched to a gene: 8. Germline assignment: CDR1 KGHDR and CDR2 SFDVKD. The CDR3 runs to 15 residues. CDR3 loop: CATSAGLAPRYTQYL. CDR3 bases: TGTGCCACCAGTGCGGGACTAGCGCCACGATATACGCAGTATCTT.

This chain connects TRBV4-2 to TRBJ2-7, with D perhaps TRBD1 (6 bases). The CDR3 runs to 15 residues. Germline V gene sequence: CDR1 LGHNA, CDR2 YNFKEQ. Trimming took 2 bases from V and 1 from J, leaving 12 bases between them. As DNA, the CDR3 is TGTGCCAGCAGCCAATACCTGGACAGTTCCTACGAGCAGTACTTC. Protein sequence: CASSQYLDSSYEQYF.

The chain employs TRBV6-5 and TRBJ2-7; possibly TRBD2 for D (6 bases). V was cut by 4 bases and J by 7 bases, with 14 bases left in between. The germline V gene encodes CDR1 MNHEY and CDR2 SVGAGI. This CDR3 has 13 residues. The CDR3 sequence is CASSSEAGMEQYF. The CDR3 DNA follows: TGTGCCAGCAGTTCCGAGGCGGGGATGGAGCAGTACTTC.

This clonotype was seen only a few times. V gene TRBV27 combines with J gene TRBJ2-1, with D maybe TRBD1 (5 bases). Trimming took 5 bases from V and 0 from J, leaving 11 bases between them. The CDR3 covers 15 residues. In germline, CDR1 is MNHEY, CDR2 SMNVEV (reference sequence). Here the CDR3 reads CASSPRTLSYNEQFF. Written as DNA, the CDR3 is TGTGCCAGCAGTCCGAGGACACTCTCCTACAATGAGCAGTTCTTC.

This clonotype was seen more than once but under ten times. The V gene is TRBV6-5, the J gene TRBJ2-5; a possible D gene is TRBD1 (5 bases). V shed 4 bases and J shed 5 bases, with 11 bases lying between them. The CDR3 is 13 residues long. Germline V CDR1 and CDR2: MNHEY, SVGAGI. The CDR3 DNA sequence: TGTGCCAGCAGTTCAGGGTCACGGGAGACCCAGTACTTC. Translated: CASSSGSRETQYF.

On this clonotype itself: This may come from a read error, since a much larger clone is one base off. The CDR3 end shows no conserved phenylalanine or tryptophan, and so a read error is likely. The chain carries TRBV19 and TRBJ2-3, with 7 bases identical to TRBD2. Germline values: CDR1 LNHDA, CDR2 SQIVND (reference sequence). V trimming: 6 bases; J trimming: 0 bases; junction bases outside the gene matches: 6. The CDR3 runs 15 residues. This CDR3 is CASSPAGRSTDTQYY. DNA for the CDR3: TGTGCCAGTAGCCCGGCCGGGAGGAGCACAGATACGCAGTATTAT.

This clonotype occurred a few times. V usage is TRBV7-9 and J usage is TRBJ2-3; 15 bases align to TRBD2. Unmatched junction bases numbered 10, after V lost 5 bases and J lost 4 bases. Per the germline V gene, CDR1 is SEHNR and CDR2 is FQNEAQ (reference sequence). There are 18 residues in the CDR3. This CDR3 reads CASSPRRTSGGDADTQYF. The CDR3, as DNA: TGTGCCAGCAGCCCACGAAGGACTAGCGGGGGGGATGCAGATACGCAGTATTTT.

This clonotype was picked up a small number of times. The J gene is TRBJ2-7, the V gene TRBV27, with TRBD1 identical over 7 bases. The CDR3 runs 14 residues. Per germline, CDR1 MNHEY and CDR2 SMNVEV (reference sequence). J gave up 6 bases and V 4 bases, and 9 bases lay outside the gene matches. As DNA, the CDR3 is TGTGCCAGCAGTTGGGGACGGACAGGAGGCGAGCAGTACTTC. Its translation: CASSWGRTGGEQYF.

This chain connects TRBV28 to TRBJ1-5; D remains unclear. Germline CDR1 MDHEN, CDR2 SYDVKM. V was pared by 4 bases and J by 0 bases, with 10 bases between. CDR3 length: 15 amino acids. The DNA for the CDR3 is TGTGCCAGCAGTTCCTCCACTTATAGCAATCAGCCCCAGCATTTT. It translates to CASSSSTYSNQPQHF.

The chain employs TRBV7-2 and TRBJ1-6; TRBD1 aligns across 7 bases. Trimming took 4 bases from V and 18 from J; bases not matched to a gene: 6. The CDR3 is made up of 11 amino acids. In germline, CDR1 is SGHTA, CDR2 FQGNSA. The CDR3 region has the DNA TGTGCCAGCAGCTCGACAGGGCCAGGCCACTTT. Protein: CASSSTGPGHF.

V usage is TRBV7-9 and J usage is TRBJ2-7; TRBD1 or TRBD2 may be the D gene (5 bases each). V was pared by 4 bases and J by 7 bases, with 17 bases between. CDR3 size: 14 residues. Germline V gene data show CDR1 as SEHNR and CDR2 as FQNEAQ (reference sequence). CDR3 region: CASSSSPGTGEQYV. The CDR3 bases are TGTGCCAGCAGCTCCAGTCCCGGGACGGGTGAGCAGTACGTC.